Presented here are 27 T cell receptor beta chains from one specimen sequenced in a study of blood T cell repertoires in COVID-19. Profiled with immunoSEQ multiplex PCR; TCRdb holds only in-frame clones, not every one. The top ten hold approximately 14% of the sample, which has 70,000 or so clones, about 89% seen once. Specimen: peripheral blood. These receptors were obtained from a woman aged 55-69 years with acute or convalescent COVID-19.

This clone was observed once. The chain is built from TRBV7-8 and TRBJ2-5; TRBD1 aligns across 8 bases. Germline assignment: CDR1 SGHVS and CDR2 FQNEAQ. This CDR3 is built from 15 residues. Trimming cost V 2 bases and J 5 bases; bases outside gene matches: 7. CDR3 protein: CASSLQGASVETQYF. DNA for the CDR3: TGTGCCAGCAGCTTACAGGGGGCCAGCGTGGAGACCCAGTACTTC.

The chain couples TRBV28 to TRBJ1-1; a weak D match, TRBD1 (6 bases). Germline values: CDR1 MDHEN, CDR2 SYDVKM. V was shortened by 5 bases and J by 2 bases, with 12 bases between the two germline ends. This CDR3 spans 14 amino acids. As DNA, the CDR3 is TGTGCCAGCAGTCTCGGACAGCGAAACACTGAAGCTTTCTTT. Residues: CASSLGQRNTEAFF. The whole variable domain, remainder taken from reference TRBV28 and TRBJ1-1, is DVKVTQSSRYLVKRTGEKVFLECVQDMDHENMFWYRQDPGLGLRLIYFSYDVKMKEKGDIPEGYSVSREKKERFSLILESASTNQTSMYLCASSLGQRNTEAFFGQGTRLTVV.

The chain uses TRBV29-1 and TRBJ1-1, with 7 bases lining up with TRBD1. Trimming at V came to 7 bases and at J to 1 base, leaving 6 bases not matched to a gene. The CDR3 consists of 13 residues. Germline values: CDR1 SQVTM, CDR2 ANQGSEA. In nucleotides, the CDR3 is TGCAGCGCTCCGGGACAGAAGAACACTGAAGCTTTCTTT. It translates to CSAPGQKNTEAFF.

The chain links TRBV6-5 to TRBJ2-3; D is perhaps TRBD2 (5 bases). The CDR3 length is 16 residues. Germline lookup yields CDR1 MNHEY and CDR2 SVGAGI. The V gene lost 2 bases and the J gene lost 4 bases, with 16 bases spanning the gap. The CDR3, as DNA: TGTGCCAGCAGTTACAGGATTACCCGGGGTGCAGATACGCAGTATTTT. This translates into CASSYRITRGADTQYF.

The CDR3 spells CASSIGQGSYEQYF. The CDR3 bases are TGTGCCAGTAGTATTGGGCAGGGTAGCTACGAGCAGTACTTC. The genes are TRBV19 and TRBJ2-7, with D possibly TRBD1 on 5 matching bases. This CDR3 has 14 amino acids. Germline loops: CDR1 LNHDA, CDR2 SQIVND (reference sequence). The V gene lost 3 bases and the J gene lost 3 bases, with 12 bases spanning the gap. The full variable domain, rest sourced from reference TRBV19 and TRBJ2-7, is DGGITQSPKYLFRKEGQNVTLSCEQNLNHDAMYWYRQDPGQGLRLIYYSQIVNDFQKGDIAEGYSVSREKKESFPLTVTSAQKNPTAFYLCASSIGQGSYEQYFGPGTRLTVT.

The chain has TRBV6-5 and TRBJ1-2, with 8 bases fitting TRBD1. V lost 6 bases and J lost 5; bases outside the gene matches: 5. Germline lookup yields CDR1 MNHEY and CDR2 SVGAGI. The CDR3 runs to 13 residues. The CDR3 loop is CASRERQGYGYTF. The CDR3 bases are TGTGCCAGCAGGGAGCGACAGGGGTATGGCTACACCTTC.

The chain recombines TRBV25-1 with TRBJ2-1; 9 bases line up with TRBD1. The V segment lost 4 bases and the J segment 5 bases; nucleotides outside the gene matches: 9. This CDR3 is 16 amino acids long. Looked up from germline, CDR1 is MGHDK and CDR2 is SYGVNS. This CDR3 reads CASSARDRAIHNEQFF. CDR3 nucleotide sequence: TGTGCCAGCAGTGCCCGGGACAGGGCTATCCACAATGAGCAGTTCTTC.

The chain combines TRBV12-3 or TRBV12-4 with TRBJ1-1; no firm D call. Trimming took off 9 bases at V and 4 bases at J, with 15 bases between the two ends. The CDR3 length is 13 residues. The DNA of the CDR3 is TGTGCCAGTAAGGGTCGGGGATCCACTGAAGCTTTCTTT. It yields the protein CASKGRGSTEAFF.

J is TRBJ1-4 and V is TRBV11-2; D ambiguous. The V end was cut by 0 bases, the J end by 7 bases, with 12 bases between. Germline loops: CDR1 SGHAT, CDR2 FQNNGV. The CDR3 spans 15 residues. The CDR3 DNA sequence: TGTGCCAGCAGCTTAGATTCGATACAGAGTGAAAAACTGTTTTTT. Its translation: CASSLDSIQSEKLFF.

The chain has TRBV3-1 (or the pseudogene TRBV3-2) and TRBJ1-2; no reliable D call. Germline V gene data show CDR1 as LGHDT and CDR2 as YNNKEL (reference sequence). The CDR3 contains 15 residues. V shed 1 base and J shed 8 bases, with 17 bases lying between them. CDR3 bases: TGTGCCAGCAGCCAAGGTTATAGGCGGCTATACGGCTACACCTTC. Protein sequence: CASSQGYRRLYGYTF.

This chain connects TRBV6-6 to TRBJ1-5, with 10 nucleotides matching TRBD1. Germline V gene data show CDR1 as MNHNY and CDR2 as SVGAGI (reference sequence). Germline trimming cut 10 bases from V and 2 bases from J; bases unmatched to any gene: 11. The CDR3 runs to 16 residues. The CDR3 here is CATKSDRGEGNQPQHF. The DNA of the CDR3 is TGTGCCACCAAGTCGGACAGGGGGGAGGGCAATCAGCCCCAGCATTTT.

This clone was seen a few times. The chain has TRBV21-1 and TRBJ2-5; TRBD1, as called in the table, went unchecked against the DNA. TRBV21-1 is deemed a pseudogene. This CDR3 comprises 17 residues. CDR3 sequence (DNA): TGTGCCAGCAGCCCGCAATTTGCGGACAGGGGGGTGGAGACCCAGTACTTC. Translating it yields CASSPQFADRGVETQYF.

V gene TRBV4-1 combines with J gene TRBJ1-4; weak D call: TRBD1 (5 bases). Trimming removed 0 bases at V and 0 bases at J, with 11 bases between. The germline V gene has CDR1 MGHRA and CDR2 YSYEKL. The CDR3 consists of 17 residues. The CDR3 coding sequence is TGCGCCAGCAGCCAAGAGGCAGGGACTGCAACTAATGAAAAACTGTTTTTT. Encoded protein: CASSQEAGTATNEKLFF.

This chain connects TRBV10-2 to TRBJ1-3, with D possibly being TRBD1 (5 bases). The CDR3 is made up of 12 amino acids. Germline CDR1 reads WSHSY; CDR2 reads SAAADI. The V gene lost 2 bases and the J gene lost 9 bases, with 8 bases spanning the gap. The CDR3 nucleotides are TGCGCCAGCAGTGAGGACAGTATCACCATATATTTT. Its protein is CASSEDSITIYF.

DNA of the CDR3: TGTGCCAGCAGTTTATACAGGGAGAACAATCAGCCCCAGCATTTT. This codes for CASSLYRENNQPQHF. V usage is TRBV27 and J usage is TRBJ1-5, with D perhaps matching TRBD1 (6 bases). Germline V lookup: CDR1 MNHEY, CDR2 SMNVEV (reference sequence). The V and J ends lost 1 base and 3 bases respectively, with 10 bases between them. The CDR3 is 15 residues long.

The chain is built from TRBV5-1 and TRBJ1-1; D remains ambiguous. Trimming left V 0 bases short and J 5 bases short, with 11 bases between. CDR3 length: 14 residues. In germline, CDR1 is SGHRS, CDR2 YFSETQ. The CDR3 reads CASSLGGPGTEAFF. Written as DNA, the CDR3 is TGCGCCAGCAGCTTGGGAGGGCCTGGGACTGAAGCTTTCTTT.

V gene TRBV3-1 (or the pseudogene TRBV3-2) combines with J gene TRBJ1-3, with TRBD1 matching over 7 bases. In germline, CDR1 is LGHDT, CDR2 YNNKEL (reference sequence). Germline trimming cut 4 bases from V and 5 bases from J; bases unmatched to any gene: 5. The CDR3 covers 14 residues. The CDR3 loop is CASSRQGIRNTIYF. DNA of the CDR3: TGTGCCAGCAGCCGACAGGGTATTAGAAACACCATATATTTT.

This chain connects TRBV5-4 to TRBJ2-7; TRBD1 matches 8 bases. The CDR3 sequence is 15 residues long. J gave up 0 bases and V 4 bases, and 6 bases lay outside the gene matches. Germline V gives CDR1 SGHNT, CDR2 YYREEE (reference sequence). The CDR3 bases are TGTGCCAGCAGCCCCGGGACAGGCACCTCCTACGAGCAGTACTTC. Residues: CASSPGTGTSYEQYF.

The rearrangement joins TRBV7-9 to TRBJ1-2; 7 bases fit TRBD1. This CDR3 has 15 amino acids. CDR1 and CDR2 (germline): SEHNR, FQNEAQ (reference sequence). J was trimmed by 7 bases and V by 2 bases; bases with no gene match: 10. The CDR3 DNA follows: TGTGCCAGCAGCTTAACCCGACAGGGTTCGGGTGGCTACACCTTC. Amino acid sequence: CASSLTRQGSGGYTF.

This clone appeared once. The chain is built from TRBV21-1 and TRBJ2-3; the table calls TRBD2, which could not be checked here. TRBV21-1 is designated a pseudogene. The CDR3 is 17 residues long. CDR3 DNA sequence: TGTGCCAGCAGCAAAGGTTGTGCGGGGGGGCAGGGAGATACGCAGTATTTT. It codes for CASSKGCAGGQGDTQYF.

The J gene is TRBJ1-2, the V gene TRBV2, with 7 bases lining up with TRBD1. The CDR3 has 15 amino acids. V lost 6 bases to trimming and J lost 5 bases; unmatched junction nucleotides: 12. Germline V gene lookup returns CDR1 SNHLY and CDR2 FYNNEI. The CDR3 coding sequence is TGTGCCAGCAGCGCCAGGACAGGCAACTATTATGGCTACACCTTC. Translating it yields CASSARTGNYYGYTF.

V gene TRBV5-6 combines with J gene TRBJ2-1; unclear D gene. Trimming cost V 0 bases and J 4 bases, with 5 bases left between them. Germline assignment: CDR1 SGHDT and CDR2 YYEEEE. This CDR3 is built from 13 residues. This CDR3 reads CASSLGHYNEQFF. The CDR3 DNA is TGTGCCAGCAGCTTGGGACATTACAATGAGCAGTTCTTC.

The chain couples TRBV5-4 to TRBJ2-2; 7 positions agree with TRBD2. This CDR3 has 15 amino acids. J lost 6 bases, V lost 0 bases, and 5 bases had no gene match. Germline V lookup: CDR1 SGHNT, CDR2 YYREEE (reference sequence). The CDR3 loop is CASSLGGLGAGELFF. The CDR3 DNA reads as TGTGCCAGCAGCTTGGGTGGACTAGGCGCCGGGGAGCTGTTTTTT.

The chain recombines TRBV19 with TRBJ2-4, with D unresolved. Trimming removed 1 base from V and 0 bases from J, with 7 bases in between. Looked up from germline, CDR1 is LNHDA and CDR2 is SQIVND (reference sequence). The CDR3 runs 15 residues. CDR3 sequence (DNA): TGTGCCAGTAGTATAGTCCTGTTAGCCAAAAACATTCAGTACTTC. Its protein product is CASSIVLLAKNIQYF.

The chain combines TRBV13 with TRBJ2-3, with a tentative D call TRBD1 (5 bases). There are 13 residues in the CDR3. The germline V gene encodes CDR1 PRHDT and CDR2 FYEKMQ (reference sequence). V dropped 7 bases and J dropped 3 bases, with 11 bases sitting between them. The CDR3 region is CASILAGTDTQYF. CDR3 coding DNA: TGTGCCAGCATTCTTGCAGGGACAGATACGCAGTATTTT.

The genes are TRBV18 and TRBJ1-3; D unresolved. The CDR3 extends over 19 amino acids. Germline CDR1 is KGHSH and CDR2 is LQKENI. The V gene lost 2 bases and the J gene lost 3 bases, with 23 bases spanning the gap. The CDR3 region is CASSPGYLKLREVGNTIYF. The CDR3 nucleotides read TGTGCCAGCTCACCAGGGTACCTAAAACTCCGAGAGGTTGGAAACACCATATATTTT.

The V call is TRBV5-1, the J call TRBJ1-1; no firm D call. Germline V gene lookup returns CDR1 SGHRS and CDR2 YFSETQ. V lost 0 bases and J lost 7, with 13 bases in between. This CDR3 contains 14 residues. CDR3 nucleotide sequence: TGCGCCAGCAGCTTGGAGCCCGGCCGCGGTGAAGCTTTCTTT. Encoded protein: CASSLEPGRGEAFF.